A single sample gave rise to the 4 T cell receptor beta chains below, sequenced in a study of blood T cell repertoires in COVID-19. Method: immunoSEQ multiplex PCR; TCRdb's copy keeps in-frame clones and lacks some. The sample contains 120,000 or so clones, over 75% of which appear only once. Source material: peripheral blood. The receptors stem from a man aged 50 or older with acute or convalescent COVID-19.

The rearrangement uses TRBV5-1 and TRBJ1-1, with no clear D. CDR1 is SGHRS, CDR2 YFSETQ, per germline. The CDR3 runs to 14 residues. The ends were cut back, 0 bases at V and 6 bases at J, with 12 bases in the middle. CDR3: CASSLVTRYAEAFF. CDR3 in DNA: TGCGCCAGCAGCTTGGTTACCCGGTACGCTGAAGCTTTCTTT. Filled out from reference TRBV5-1 and TRBJ1-1, the complete variable domain reads KAGVTQTPRYLIKTRGQQVTLSCSPISGHRSVSWYQQTPGQGLQFLFEYFSETQRNKGNFPGRFSGRQFSNSRSEMNVSTLELGDSALYLCASSLVTRYAEAFFGQGTRLTVV.

This chain links TRBV5-5 with TRBJ1-4; D ambiguous. This CDR3 has 11 residues. The ends were cut back, 1 base at V and 7 bases at J, with 2 bases in the middle. Germline values: CDR1 SGHKS, CDR2 YYEKEE (reference sequence). The CDR3 loop reads CASSLLEKLFF. As DNA, the CDR3 is TGTGCCAGCAGCTTGCTTGAAAAACTGTTTTTT.

The V and J genes are TRBV18 and TRBJ2-7; 9 bases align to TRBD1. V lost 6 bases and J lost 3; bases outside the gene matches: 6. Germline assignment: CDR1 KGHSH and CDR2 LQKENI. This CDR3 spans 14 amino acids. CDR3 region: CASSAGQGDYEQYF. For the CDR3, the DNA is TGTGCCAGCTCGGCGGGACAGGGAGACTACGAGCAGTACTTC. Full variable domain (outside the CDR3, taken from reference TRBV18 and TRBJ2-7): NAGVMQNPRHLVRRRGQEARLRCSPMKGHSHVYWYRQLPEEGLKFMVYLQKENIIDESGMPKERFSAEFPKEGPSILRIQQVVRGDSAAYFCASSAGQGDYEQYFGPGTRLTVT.

The CDR3 sequence: CASSQGGSERDGYTF. DNA for the CDR3: TGTGCCAGCAGCCAAGGAGGATCGGAAAGAGATGGCTACACCTTC. The chain couples TRBV3-1 (or the pseudogene TRBV3-2) to TRBJ1-2; D remains ambiguous. Trimming removed 1 base from V and 6 bases from J, with 15 bases in between. Germline values: CDR1 LGHDT, CDR2 YNNKEL (reference sequence). The CDR3 has 15 amino acids.